The rows below give T cell receptor beta chains drawn from one sample of a study of cytomegalovirus exposure and HLA in healthy donors. The assay was immunoSEQ multiplex PCR, and TCRdb's table has in-frame clones only and misses some. This sample has 90,000 to 120,000 clones, with 60% to 75% found just once. The specimen was PBMCs. Every receptor here comes from a man in his forties in good health and CMV-seropositive. Both conserved end residues are part of each CDR3. The D gene is left open where the match is weak. Rows give clone size only sometimes, using once, few, many, or a class for an expanded clone.

abundance: .
v_gene: TRBV19
d_gene: TRBD2
j_gene: TRBJ2-1
CDR3aa: CASSDSGRDNEQFF
CDR3nt: TGTGCCAGTAGTGATAGCGGGAGGGATAATGAGCAGTTCTTC

abundance: .
v_gene: TRBV5-4
d_gene: .
j_gene: TRBJ2-2
CDR3aa: CASSFLENTGELFF
CDR3nt: TGTGCCAGCAGCTTTTTAGAGAACACCGGGGAGCTGTTTTTT

abundance: .
v_gene: TRBV10-1
d_gene: TRBD2
j_gene: TRBJ2-3
CDR3aa: CASSEWGTSGNSSTDTQYF
CDR3nt: TGCGCCAGCAGTGAGTGGGGGACTAGCGGTAACTCTAGCACAGATACGCAGTATTTT

abundance: .
v_gene: TRBV9
d_gene: TRBD2
j_gene: TRBJ2-7
CDR3aa: CASSVSTSGSYEQYF
CDR3nt: TGTGCCAGCAGCGTTTCGACTAGCGGGAGCTACGAGCAGTACTTC

abundance: .
v_gene: TRBV5-5
d_gene: .
j_gene: TRBJ2-7
CDR3aa: CASQGSYEQYF
CDR3nt: TGTGCCAGCCAGGGGAGCTACGAGCAGTACTTC

abundance: .
v_gene: TRBV6-5
d_gene: .
j_gene: TRBJ2-2
CDR3aa: CASSYSRGLTGELFF
CDR3nt: TGTGCCAGCAGTTACTCGAGAGGCCTCACCGGGGAGCTGTTTTTT

abundance: .
v_gene: TRBV6-5
d_gene: TRBD2
j_gene: TRBJ2-2
CDR3aa: CASSKLAGGTGELFF
CDR3nt: TGTGCCAGCAGTAAACTAGCGGGAGGTACCGGGGAGCTGTTTTTT

abundance: .
v_gene: TRBV4-2
d_gene: TRBD2
j_gene: TRBJ2-1
CDR3aa: CASSQAGLGTDEQFF
CDR3nt: TGTGCCAGCAGCCAAGCGGGACTAGGGACCGATGAGCAGTTCTTC

abundance: .
v_gene: TRBV19
d_gene: .
j_gene: TRBJ1-3
CDR3aa: CASSAGTTGNTIYF
CDR3nt: TGTGCCAGTAGTGCCGGGACAACTGGAAACACCATATATTTT

abundance: .
v_gene: TRBV28
d_gene: .
j_gene: TRBJ2-7
CDR3aa: CASSLWGPQSYEQYF
CDR3nt: TGTGCCAGCAGTTTATGGGGGCCCCAATCCTACGAGCAGTACTTC

abundance: .
v_gene: TRBV9
d_gene: .
j_gene: TRBJ2-3
CDR3aa: CASSDSVSTDTQYF
CDR3nt: TGTGCCAGCAGCGATAGCGTAAGCACAGATACGCAGTATTTT

abundance: .
v_gene: TRBV7-9
d_gene: .
j_gene: TRBJ1-1
CDR3aa: CASSLEGRTEAFF
CDR3nt: TGTGCCAGCAGCTTAGAAGGGAGGACTGAAGCTTTCTTT

abundance: .
v_gene: TRBV7-9
d_gene: TRBD2
j_gene: TRBJ2-1
CDR3aa: CASSPGLAGGPRDNEQFF
CDR3nt: TGTGCCAGCAGCCCGGGATTAGCGGGGGGCCCAAGGGACAATGAGCAGTTCTTC

abundance: once
v_gene: TRBV11-2
d_gene: .
j_gene: TRBJ2-7
CDR3aa: CASSSRRNGPREQYF
CDR3nt: TGTGCCAGCAGCTCCAGGAGGAACGGTCCGAGGGAGCAGTACTTC

abundance: .
v_gene: TRBV25-1
d_gene: .
j_gene: TRBJ1-1
CDR3aa: CASSEWGRASTEAFF
CDR3nt: TGTGCCAGCAGTGAATGGGGCAGGGCGAGCACTGAAGCTTTCTTT

abundance: once
v_gene: TRBV19
d_gene: .
j_gene: TRBJ2-7
CDR3aa: CASSLRQAPYEQYF
CDR3nt: TGTGCCAGTAGTCTCCGACAGGCCCCCTACGAGCAGTACTTC

abundance: .
v_gene: TRBV7-9
d_gene: .
j_gene: TRBJ1-2
CDR3aa: CASSLDGQVYGYTF
CDR3nt: TGTGCCAGCAGCTTAGATGGTCAGGTCTATGGCTACACCTTC

abundance: .
v_gene: TRBV7-9
d_gene: .
j_gene: TRBJ2-7
CDR3aa: CASSFLGGQTYEQYF
CDR3nt: TGTGCCAGCAGCTTTCTTGGGGGACAAACCTACGAGCAGTACTTC

abundance: few
v_gene: TRBV2
d_gene: TRBD1
j_gene: TRBJ2-5
CDR3aa: CASSETGGFSETQYF
CDR3nt: TGTGCCAGCAGTGAGACAGGGGGCTTCTCCGAGACCCAGTACTTC

abundance: .
v_gene: TRBV5-1
d_gene: TRBD2
j_gene: TRBJ2-1
CDR3aa: CASSDGLAGEYNEQFF
CDR3nt: TGCGCCAGCAGCGACGGACTAGCGGGAGAGTACAATGAGCAGTTCTTC

abundance: .
v_gene: TRBV2
d_gene: .
j_gene: TRBJ1-4
CDR3aa: CASTGYRATNEKLFF
CDR3nt: TGTGCCAGCACCGGGTACAGGGCAACTAATGAAAAACTGTTTTTT

abundance: .
v_gene: TRBV28
d_gene: .
j_gene: TRBJ1-4
CDR3aa: CASSSGTGKLFF
CDR3nt: TGTGCCAGCAGTTCGGGAACTGGGAAACTGTTTTTT

abundance: few
v_gene: TRBV5-4
d_gene: .
j_gene: TRBJ1-1
CDR3aa: CASSQESGNTEAFF
CDR3nt: TGCGCCAGCAGCCAAGAATCGGGGAACACTGAAGCTTTCTTT

abundance: .
v_gene: TRBV10-1
d_gene: .
j_gene: TRBJ2-3
CDR3aa: CASSWTEFTDTQYF
CDR3nt: TGCGCCAGCAGCTGGACAGAATTCACAGATACGCAGTATTTT

abundance: .
v_gene: TRBV2
d_gene: .
j_gene: TRBJ1-3
CDR3aa: CASRRPGGYSGNTIYF
CDR3nt: TGTGCCAGCCGACGCCCGGGGGGGTATTCTGGAAACACCATATATTTT